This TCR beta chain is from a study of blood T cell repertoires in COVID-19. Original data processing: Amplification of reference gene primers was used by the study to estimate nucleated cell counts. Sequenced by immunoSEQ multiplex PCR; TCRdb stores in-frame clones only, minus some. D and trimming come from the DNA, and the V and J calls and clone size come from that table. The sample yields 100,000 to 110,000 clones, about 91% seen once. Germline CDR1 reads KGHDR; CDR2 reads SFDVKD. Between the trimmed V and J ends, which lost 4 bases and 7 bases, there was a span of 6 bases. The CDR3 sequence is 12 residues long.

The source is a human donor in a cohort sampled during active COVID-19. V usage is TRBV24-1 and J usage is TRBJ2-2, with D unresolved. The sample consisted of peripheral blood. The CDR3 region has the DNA TGTGCCACCAGTGAAACAATCGGGGAGCTGTTTTTT. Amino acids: CATSETIGELFF.